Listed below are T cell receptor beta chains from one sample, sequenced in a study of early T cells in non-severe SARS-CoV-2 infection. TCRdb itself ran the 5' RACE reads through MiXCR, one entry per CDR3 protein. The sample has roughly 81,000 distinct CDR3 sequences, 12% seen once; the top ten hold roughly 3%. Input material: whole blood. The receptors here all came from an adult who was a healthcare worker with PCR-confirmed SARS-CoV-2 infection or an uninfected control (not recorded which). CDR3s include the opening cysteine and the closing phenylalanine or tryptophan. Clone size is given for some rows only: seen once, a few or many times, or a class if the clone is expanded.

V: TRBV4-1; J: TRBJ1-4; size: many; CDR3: CASSHAGTGKDEKLFF
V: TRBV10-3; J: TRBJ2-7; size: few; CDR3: CAISEPRDRGHEQYF
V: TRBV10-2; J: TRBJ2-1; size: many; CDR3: CASSEWVGPGYNEQFF
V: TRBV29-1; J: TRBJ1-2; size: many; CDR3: CSVGREVGYTF
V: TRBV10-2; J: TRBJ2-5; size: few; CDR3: CASVRDRQETQYF
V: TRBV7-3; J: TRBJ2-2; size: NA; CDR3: CASSPKTTAGELFF
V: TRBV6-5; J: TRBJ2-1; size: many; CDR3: CASTPTPGWYNEQFF
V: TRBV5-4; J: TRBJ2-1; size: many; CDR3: CASIAARGAYNEQFF
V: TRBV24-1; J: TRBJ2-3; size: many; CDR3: CATSDGQNTDTQYF
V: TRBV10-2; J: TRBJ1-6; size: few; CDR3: CASSVERNSPLHF
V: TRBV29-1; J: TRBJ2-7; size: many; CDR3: CSVGTSYQQYF